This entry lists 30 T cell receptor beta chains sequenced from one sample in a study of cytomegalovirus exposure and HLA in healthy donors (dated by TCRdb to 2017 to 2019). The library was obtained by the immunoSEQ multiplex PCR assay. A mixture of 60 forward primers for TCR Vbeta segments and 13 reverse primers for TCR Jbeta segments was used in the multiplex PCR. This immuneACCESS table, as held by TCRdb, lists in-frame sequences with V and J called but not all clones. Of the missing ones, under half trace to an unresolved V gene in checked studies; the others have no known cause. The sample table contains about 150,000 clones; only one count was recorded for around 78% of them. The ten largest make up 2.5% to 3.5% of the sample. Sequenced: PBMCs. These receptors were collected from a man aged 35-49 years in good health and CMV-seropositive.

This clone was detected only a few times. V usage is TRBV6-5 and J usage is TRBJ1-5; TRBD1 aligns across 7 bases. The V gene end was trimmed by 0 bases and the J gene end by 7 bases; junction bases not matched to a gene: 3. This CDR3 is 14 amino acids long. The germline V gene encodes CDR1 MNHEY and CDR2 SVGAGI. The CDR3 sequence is CASSYSQGRQPQHF. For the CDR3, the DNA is TGTGCCAGCAGTTACTCACAGGGGAGGCAGCCCCAGCATTTT.

The CDR3 DNA reads as TGTGCCAGCAGCTTATTTAGCGGAGCCCAAGAGACCCAGTACTTC. Translated: CASSLFSGAQETQYF. The J gene is TRBJ2-5, the V gene TRBV7-9; tentatively, D is TRBD2 (6 bases). The CDR3 runs to 15 residues. Trimming removed 2 bases from V and 1 base from J, with 11 bases in between. The germline CDR1 and CDR2 sequences are SEHNR and FQNEAQ (reference sequence).

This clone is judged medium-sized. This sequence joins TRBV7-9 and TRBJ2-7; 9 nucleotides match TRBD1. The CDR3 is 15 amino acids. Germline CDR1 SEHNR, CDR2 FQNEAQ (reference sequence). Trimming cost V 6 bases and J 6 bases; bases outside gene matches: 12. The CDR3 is CASSLWTGAFGEQYF. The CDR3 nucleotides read TGTGCCAGCAGTTTATGGACAGGGGCGTTCGGCGAGCAGTACTTC.

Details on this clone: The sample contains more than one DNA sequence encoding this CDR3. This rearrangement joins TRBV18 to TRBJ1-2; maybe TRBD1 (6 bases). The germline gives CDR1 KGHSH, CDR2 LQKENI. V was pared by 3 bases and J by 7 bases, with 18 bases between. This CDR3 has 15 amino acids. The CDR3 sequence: CASSPPTGGAGGYTF. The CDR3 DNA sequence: TGTGCCAGCTCACCCCCGACGGGGGGGGCGGGTGGCTACACCTTC.

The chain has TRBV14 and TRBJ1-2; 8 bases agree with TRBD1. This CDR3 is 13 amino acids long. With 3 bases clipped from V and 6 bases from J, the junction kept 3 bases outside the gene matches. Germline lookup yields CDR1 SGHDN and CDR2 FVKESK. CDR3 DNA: TGTGCCAGCAGCCACCGGACAGGGAATGGCTACACCTTC. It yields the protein CASSHRTGNGYTF.

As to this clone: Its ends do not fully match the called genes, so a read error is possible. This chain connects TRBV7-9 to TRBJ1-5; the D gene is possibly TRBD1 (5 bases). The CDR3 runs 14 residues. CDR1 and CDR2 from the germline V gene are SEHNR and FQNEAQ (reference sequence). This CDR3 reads CSSSPGGGNQPQHF. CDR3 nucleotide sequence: TGTTCCAGCAGCCCCGGGGGGGGCAATCAGCCCCAGCATTTT.

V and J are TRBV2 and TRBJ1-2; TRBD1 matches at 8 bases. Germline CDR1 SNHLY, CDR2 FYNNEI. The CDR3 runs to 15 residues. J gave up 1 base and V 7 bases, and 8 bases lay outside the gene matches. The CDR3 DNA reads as TGTGCCAGCACCTGGACAACAGGGGGTAACTATGGCTACACCTTC. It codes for CASTWTTGGNYGYTF. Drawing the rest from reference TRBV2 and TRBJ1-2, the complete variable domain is EPEVTQTPSHQVTQMGQEVILRCVPISNHLYFYWYRQILGQKVEFLVSFYNNEISEKSEIFDDQFSVERPDGSNFTLKIRSTKLEDSAMYFCASTWTTGGNYGYTFGSGTRLTVV.

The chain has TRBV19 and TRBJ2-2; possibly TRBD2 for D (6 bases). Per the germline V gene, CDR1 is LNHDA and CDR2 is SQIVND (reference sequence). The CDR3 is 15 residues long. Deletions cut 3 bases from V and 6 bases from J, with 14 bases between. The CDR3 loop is CASSMGEAGAGELFF. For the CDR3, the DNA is TGTGCCAGTAGTATGGGGGAAGCGGGCGCCGGGGAGCTGTTTTTT. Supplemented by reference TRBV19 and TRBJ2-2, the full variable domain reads DGGITQSPKYLFRKEGQNVTLSCEQNLNHDAMYWYRQDPGQGLRLIYYSQIVNDFQKGDIAEGYSVSREKKESFPLTVTSAQKNPTAFYLCASSMGEAGAGELFFGEGSRLTVL.

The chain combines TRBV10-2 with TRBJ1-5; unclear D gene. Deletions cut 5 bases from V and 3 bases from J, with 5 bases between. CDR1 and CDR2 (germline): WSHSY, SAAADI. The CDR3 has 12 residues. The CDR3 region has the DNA TGCGCCAGCAGTCTTCCCAATCAGCCCCAGCATTTT. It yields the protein CASSLPNQPQHF.

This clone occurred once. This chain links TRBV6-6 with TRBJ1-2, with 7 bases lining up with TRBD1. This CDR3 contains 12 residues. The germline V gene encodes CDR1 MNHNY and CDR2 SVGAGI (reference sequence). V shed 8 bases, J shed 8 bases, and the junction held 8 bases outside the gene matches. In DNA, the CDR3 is TGTGCCAGCGGTACAGGGGACCAGGGCTACACCTTC. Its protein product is CASGTGDQGYTF.

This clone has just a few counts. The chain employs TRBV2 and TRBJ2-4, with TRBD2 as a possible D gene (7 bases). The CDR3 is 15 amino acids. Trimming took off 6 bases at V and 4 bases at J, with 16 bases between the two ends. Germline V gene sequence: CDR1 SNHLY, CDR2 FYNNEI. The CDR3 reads CASRNREGMKNIQYF. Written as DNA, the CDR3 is TGTGCCAGCAGAAACAGGGAGGGGATGAAAAACATTCAGTACTTC.

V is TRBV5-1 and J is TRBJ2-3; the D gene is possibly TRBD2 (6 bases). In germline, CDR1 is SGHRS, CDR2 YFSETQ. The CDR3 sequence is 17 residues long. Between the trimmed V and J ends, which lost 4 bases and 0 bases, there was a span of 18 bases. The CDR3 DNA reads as TGCGCCAGCAGCCCCAGAGTAGCGGAAACTAGCACAGATACGCAGTATTTT. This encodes CASSPRVAETSTDTQYF.

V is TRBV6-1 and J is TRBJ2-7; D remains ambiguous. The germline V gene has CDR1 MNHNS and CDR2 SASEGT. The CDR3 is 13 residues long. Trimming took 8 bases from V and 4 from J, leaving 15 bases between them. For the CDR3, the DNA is TGTGCCAGCCAGCCCGGGTCAGCATACGAGCAGTACTTC. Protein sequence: CASQPGSAYEQYF.

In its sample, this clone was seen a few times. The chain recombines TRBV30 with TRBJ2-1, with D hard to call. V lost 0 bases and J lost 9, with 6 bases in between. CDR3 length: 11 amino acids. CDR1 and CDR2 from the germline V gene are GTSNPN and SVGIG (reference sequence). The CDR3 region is CAWSVSLEQFF. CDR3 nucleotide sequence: TGTGCCTGGAGTGTCTCCCTTGAGCAGTTCTTC. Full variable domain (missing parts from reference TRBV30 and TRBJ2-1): SQTIHQWPATLVQPVGSPLSLECTVEGTSNPNLYWYRQAAGRGLQLLFYSVGIGQISSEVPQNLSASRPQDRQFILSSKKLLLSDSGFYLCAWSVSLEQFFGPGTRLTVL.

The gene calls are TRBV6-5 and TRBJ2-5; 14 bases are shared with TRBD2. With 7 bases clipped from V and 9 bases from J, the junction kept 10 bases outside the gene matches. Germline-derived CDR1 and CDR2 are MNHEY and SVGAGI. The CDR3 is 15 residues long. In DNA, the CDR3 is TGTGCCAGCATGGGCGAGGGACTAGCGGGAGCGGCCCAGTACTTC. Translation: CASMGEGLAGAAQYF.

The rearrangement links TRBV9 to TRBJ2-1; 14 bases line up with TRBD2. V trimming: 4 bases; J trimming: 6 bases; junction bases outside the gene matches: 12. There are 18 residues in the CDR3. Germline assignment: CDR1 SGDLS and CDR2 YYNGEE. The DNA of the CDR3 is TGTGCCAGCAGCATCCGGACTAGCGGGAGGCCGGGAAGCAATGAGCAGTTCTTC. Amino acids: CASSIRTSGRPGSNEQFF.

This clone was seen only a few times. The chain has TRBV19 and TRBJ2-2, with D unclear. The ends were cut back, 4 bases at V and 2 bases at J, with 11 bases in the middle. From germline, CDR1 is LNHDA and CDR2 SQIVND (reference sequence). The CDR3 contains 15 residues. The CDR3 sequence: CASSTTELNTGELFF. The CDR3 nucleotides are TGTGCCAGTAGTACAACAGAGCTCAACACCGGGGAGCTGTTTTTT.

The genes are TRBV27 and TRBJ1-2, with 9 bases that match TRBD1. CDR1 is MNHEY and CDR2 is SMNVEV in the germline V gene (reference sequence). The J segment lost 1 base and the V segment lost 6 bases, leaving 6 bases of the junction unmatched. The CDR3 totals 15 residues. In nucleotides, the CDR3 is TGTGCCAGCAGCGACCCGGGACAGGGTAACTATGGCTACACCTTC. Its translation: CASSDPGQGNYGYTF.

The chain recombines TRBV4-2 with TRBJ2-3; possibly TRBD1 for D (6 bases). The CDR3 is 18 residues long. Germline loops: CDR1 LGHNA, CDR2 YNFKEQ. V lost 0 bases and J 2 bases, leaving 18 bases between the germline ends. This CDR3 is CASSQDLGQGLNTDTQYF. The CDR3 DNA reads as TGTGCCAGCAGCCAAGATCTGGGGCAGGGGTTAAACACAGATACGCAGTATTTT.

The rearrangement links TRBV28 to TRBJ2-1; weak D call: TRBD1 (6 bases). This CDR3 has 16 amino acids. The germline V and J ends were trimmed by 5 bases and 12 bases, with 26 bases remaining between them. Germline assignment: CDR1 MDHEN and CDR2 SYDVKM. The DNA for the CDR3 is TGTGCCAGCAGTCCCCGTGGGCAGGGGTCAGGGCCTGGGCAGTTCTTC. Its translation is CASSPRGQGSGPGQFF.

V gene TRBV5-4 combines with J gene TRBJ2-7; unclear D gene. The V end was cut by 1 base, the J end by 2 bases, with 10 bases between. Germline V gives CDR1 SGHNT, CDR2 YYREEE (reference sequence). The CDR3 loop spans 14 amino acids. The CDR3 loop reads CASSLRQDTYEQYF. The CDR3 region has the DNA TGTGCCAGCAGCTTGAGGCAGGATACCTACGAGCAGTACTTC.

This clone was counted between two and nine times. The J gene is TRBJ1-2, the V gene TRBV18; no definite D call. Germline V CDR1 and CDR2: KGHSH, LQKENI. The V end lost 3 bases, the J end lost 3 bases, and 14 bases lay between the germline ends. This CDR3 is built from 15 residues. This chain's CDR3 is CASSPAAAVDYGYTF. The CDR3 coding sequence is TGTGCCAGCTCACCGGCGGCAGCCGTTGACTATGGCTACACCTTC.

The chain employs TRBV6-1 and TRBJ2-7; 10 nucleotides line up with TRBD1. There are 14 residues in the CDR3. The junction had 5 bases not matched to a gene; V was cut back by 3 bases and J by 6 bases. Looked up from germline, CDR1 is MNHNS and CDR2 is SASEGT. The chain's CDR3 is CASSEGTGAREQYF. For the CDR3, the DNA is TGTGCCAGCAGTGAGGGGACAGGGGCCCGCGAGCAGTACTTC.

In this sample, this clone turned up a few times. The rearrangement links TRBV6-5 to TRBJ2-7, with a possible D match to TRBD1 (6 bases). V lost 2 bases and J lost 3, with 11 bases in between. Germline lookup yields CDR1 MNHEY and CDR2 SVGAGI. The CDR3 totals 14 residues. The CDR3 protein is CASSYRDRNYEQYF. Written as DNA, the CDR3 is TGTGCCAGCAGTTACCGTGACAGGAACTACGAGCAGTACTTC.

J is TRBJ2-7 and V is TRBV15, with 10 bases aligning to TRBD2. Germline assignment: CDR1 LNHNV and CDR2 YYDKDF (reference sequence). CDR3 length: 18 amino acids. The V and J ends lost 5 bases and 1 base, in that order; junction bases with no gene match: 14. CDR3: CATSCLAGDKLYSYEQYF. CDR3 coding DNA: TGTGCCACCAGCTGCCTAGCGGGGGACAAACTATATTCCTACGAGCAGTACTTC.

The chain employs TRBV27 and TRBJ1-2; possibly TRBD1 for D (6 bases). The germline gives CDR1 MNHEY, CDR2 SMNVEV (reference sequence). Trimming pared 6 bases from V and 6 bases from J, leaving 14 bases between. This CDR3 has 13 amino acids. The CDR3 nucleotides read TGTGCCAGCAGGCGGACAGAATCGAATGGCTACACCTTC. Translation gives CASRRTESNGYTF.

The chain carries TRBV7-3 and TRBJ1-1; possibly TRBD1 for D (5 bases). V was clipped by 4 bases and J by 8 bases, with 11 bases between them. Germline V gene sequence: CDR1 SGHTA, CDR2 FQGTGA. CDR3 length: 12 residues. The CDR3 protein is CASSYRGEEAFF. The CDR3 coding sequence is TGTGCCAGCAGCTACCGGGGGGAAGAAGCTTTCTTT.

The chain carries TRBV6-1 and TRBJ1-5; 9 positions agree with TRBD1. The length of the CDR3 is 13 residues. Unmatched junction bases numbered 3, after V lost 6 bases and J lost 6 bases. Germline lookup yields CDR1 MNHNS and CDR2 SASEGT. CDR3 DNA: TGTGCCAGCAGCGGACAGGGGAGTCAGCCCCAGCATTTT. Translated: CASSGQGSQPQHF.

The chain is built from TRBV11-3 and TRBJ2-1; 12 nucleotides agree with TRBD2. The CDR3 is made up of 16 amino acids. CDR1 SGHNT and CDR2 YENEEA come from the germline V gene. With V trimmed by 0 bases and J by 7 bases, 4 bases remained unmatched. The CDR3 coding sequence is TGTGCCAGCAGCTTAGAAGCACTAGCGGGAGGTAATGAGCAGTTCTTC. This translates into CASSLEALAGGNEQFF.

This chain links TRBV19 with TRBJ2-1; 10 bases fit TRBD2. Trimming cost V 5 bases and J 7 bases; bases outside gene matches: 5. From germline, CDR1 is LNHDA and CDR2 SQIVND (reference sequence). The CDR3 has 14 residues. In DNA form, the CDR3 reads TGTGCCAGTAGTGGGCTAGCGGGAGAGAATGAGCAGTTCTTC. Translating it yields CASSGLAGENEQFF. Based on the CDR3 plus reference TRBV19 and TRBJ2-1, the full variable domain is DGGITQSPKYLFRKEGQNVTLSCEQNLNHDAMYWYRQDPGQGLRLIYYSQIVNDFQKGDIAEGYSVSREKKESFPLTVTSAQKNPTAFYLCASSGLAGENEQFFGPGTRLTVL.